This TCR beta chain is from a study of blood T cell repertoires in COVID-19. V lost 2 bases to trimming and J lost 2 bases, with 13 bases between them. Germline loops: CDR1 MNHEY, CDR2 SVGEGT. There are 16 residues in the CDR3. As handled by the study authors: Amplification from reference gene primers served as the basis for estimated nucleated cell counts. Assay: immunoSEQ multiplex PCR; the TCRdb copy retains only in-frame clones and omits some. For V, J and clone size, that table is used; D and trimming come from the DNA. The sample comprises some 100,000 clones, about 82% of which are singletons, and over 9.5% rests with the top ten.

The clonotype was recovered from a woman in her seventies with active or convalescent COVID-19. This sequence joins TRBV6-2 or TRBV6-3 and TRBJ1-5; D is possibly TRBD1 (5 bases). What was sequenced was peripheral blood. CDR3 DNA sequence: TGTGCCAGCAGTTACGAATTACAGGCCGGCAATCAGCCCCAGCATTTT. It yields the protein CASSYELQAGNQPQHF.